This entry lists 7 T cell receptor beta chains sequenced from one sample in a study of T cell responses to AZD1222 COVID-19 vaccine. Only in-frame clones appear in the TCRdb table, and some are missing; sequencing was by immunoSEQ multiplex PCR. The table records 100,000 to 150,000 clones, 88% of them present only once. Specimen: peripheral blood, collected on day 0 of AZD1222 vaccination. The source is an adult in good health.

The chain recombines TRBV15 with TRBJ2-7, with 7 bases identical to TRBD1. Losses at the gene ends were 1 base for V and 4 bases for J; bases not matched to a gene: 4. The CDR3 length is 14 residues. Germline lookup yields CDR1 LNHNV and CDR2 YYDKDF (reference sequence). CDR3 DNA: TGTGCCACCAGCAGAGGGACAGGTCGATACGAGCAGTACTTC. It is translated as CATSRGTGRYEQYF.

V usage is TRBV9 and J usage is TRBJ2-1, with 14 bases matching TRBD2. This CDR3 contains 19 residues. Germline V gene sequence: CDR1 SGDLS, CDR2 YYNGEE. V lost 0 bases, J lost 2 bases, and 7 bases stayed unmatched. The CDR3 DNA reads as TGTGCCAGCAGCGTAGCTGGACTAGCGGGAGGTACCCCCTACAATGAGCAGTTCTTC. Its translation is CASSVAGLAGGTPYNEQFF.

This clone appeared a few times. The chain couples TRBV5-1 to TRBJ1-2; maybe TRBD1 (6 bases). Trimming left V 0 bases short and J 7 bases short, with 16 bases between. The germline V gene has CDR1 SGHRS and CDR2 YFSETQ. The CDR3 spans 15 residues. DNA for the CDR3: TGCGCCAGCAGCTTGGCTGGGGGCGTGGGCCCTGGCTACACCTTC. Its translation is CASSLAGGVGPGYTF.

The genes are TRBV5-1 and TRBJ1-5, with D possibly being TRBD1 (6 bases). The germline V gene encodes CDR1 SGHRS and CDR2 YFSETQ. The V end was cut by 4 bases, the J end by 6 bases, with 11 bases between. The CDR3 totals 13 residues. The CDR3 is CASSGGGGQPQHF. The CDR3 coding sequence is TGCGCCAGCAGCGGAGGGGGAGGTCAGCCCCAGCATTTT.

CDR3 protein: CASSHGGMNTEAFF. In DNA, the CDR3 is TGCGCCAGCAGTCATGGGGGAATGAACACTGAAGCTTTCTTT. V is TRBV23-1 and J is TRBJ1-1; weak D call: TRBD1 (5 bases). TRBV23-1 is an ORF, and what it does is uncertain. This CDR3 has 14 amino acids. Trimming cost V 3 bases and J 0 bases, with 8 bases left between them.

The rearrangement uses TRBV27 and TRBJ1-1; no firm D call. Germline lookup yields CDR1 MNHEY and CDR2 SMNVEV (reference sequence). V was clipped by 5 bases and J by 3 bases, with 13 bases between them. The CDR3 has 14 amino acids. The CDR3 bases are TGTGCCAGCAGTCTGGAAGGTAGACACACTGAAGCTTTCTTT. It specifies CASSLEGRHTEAFF.

The chain combines TRBV5-1 with TRBJ1-1; possible D gene TRBD1, 5 bases. CDR3 size: 12 residues. The germline V gene encodes CDR1 SGHRS and CDR2 YFSETQ. Trimming shortened V by 4 bases and J by 10 bases, and 14 bases separated the two germline ends. The CDR3 reads CASSASPGLAFF. The CDR3 coding sequence is TGCGCCAGCAGCGCATCGCCAGGGTTAGCTTTCTTT. Together with reference TRBV5-1 and TRBJ1-1, the CDR3 gives the full variable domain: KAGVTQTPRYLIKTRGQQVTLSCSPISGHRSVSWYQQTPGQGLQFLFEYFSETQRNKGNFPGRFSGRQFSNSRSEMNVSTLELGDSALYLCASSASPGLAFFGQGTRLTVV.